These T cell receptor beta chains were read from a single sample in a study of shared clonotypes between healthy human individuals. Clones were read by immunoSEQ multiplex PCR, and TCRdb kept only the in-frame ones, dropping some. The table records 550,000 to 850,000 clones, around 67% of them present only once. Input material: memory CD4+ T cells sorted from blood. Source of these receptors: a woman in her 30s in good health. The CDR3 runs from the conserved cysteine through the conserved F or W. D genes are given only for firm matches. Clone size appears in some rows only: once, few, many, or a class for an expanded clone.

TRBJ2-1 | . | TRBV7-9 | TRBD2 | TGTGCCAGCAGCCGAGGTAGCGGGAGGTTGGTGCAGTTCTTC | CASSRGSGRLVQFF
TRBJ2-7 | . | TRBV14 | . | TGTGCCAGCAGCCGACAGATCTACGAGCAGTACTTC | CASSRQIYEQYF
TRBJ2-7 | few | TRBV15 | TRBD1 | TGTGCCACCAGCCTCCGGACAGGGGAGACCTACGAGCAGTACTTC | CATSLRTGETYEQYF
TRBJ2-3 | few | TRBV2 | . | TGTGCCAGCAGGGTTAGGGGATCCACAGATACGCAGTATTTT | CASRVRGSTDTQYF
TRBJ2-5 | . | TRBV5-4 | . | TGTGCCAGCAGCTTGGAATCGGAAGAGACCCAGTACTTC | CASSLESEETQYF
TRBJ1-5 | . | TRBV19 | TRBD1 | TGTGCCAGTACCTTCTGGGGAGGGGGCATTGAGCCCCAGCATTTT | CASTFWGGGIEPQHF
TRBJ2-5 | many | TRBV28 | TRBD2 | TGTGCCAGCAGTTTAGGTGGCGGGAGGGCGACTTGGGAGACCCAGTACTTC | CASSLGGGRATWETQYF
TRBJ1-1 | . | TRBV14 | . | TGTGCCAGCAGCCAAGTCGGTGGTCTTGGAGGTGAAGCTTTCTTT | CASSQVGGLGGEAFF
TRBJ2-7 | . | TRBV7-9 | . | TGTGCCAGCAGCCCCCTCGGGGCCGGCGGTGGGCAGTACTTC | CASSPLGAGGGQYF
TRBJ2-6 | . | TRBV19 | . | TGTGCCAGTAGTATAGATCTAGTATCGGGACAAGAAGGGGCCAACGTCCTGACTTTC | CASSIDLVSGQEGANVLTF
TRBJ1-5 | . | TRBV27 | . | TGTGCCAGCAGTTTATCGCGGAGCAATCAGCCCCAGCATTTT | CASSLSRSNQPQHF
TRBJ2-1 | . | TRBV5-1 | . | TGCGCCAGCAGCCCGGGGCTGGGCGAGTACAATGAGCAGTTCTTC | CASSPGLGEYNEQFF
TRBJ1-1 | . | TRBV6-6 | TRBD1 | TGTGCCAGCAGAACCTCCGGGACAGCCACTGAAGCTTTCTTT | CASRTSGTATEAFF
TRBJ1-1 | . | TRBV18 | . | TGTGCCAGCTCACGCAAGGGTCTCGATGAAGCTTTCTTT | CASSRKGLDEAFF
TRBJ1-2 | . | TRBV7-9 | . | TGTGCCAGCAGCTTATCCAGGGACTATGGCTACACCTTC | CASSLSRDYGYTF
TRBJ2-5 | . | TRBV7-9 | . | TGTGCCAGCAGCTTAGATGCAGGGACGGGGGAGACCCAGTACTTC | CASSLDAGTGETQYF
TRBJ1-5 | . | TRBV7-2 | . | TGTGCCAGCAGCTTAGTCATCCAGTCCAATCAGCCCCAGCATTTT | CASSLVIQSNQPQHF
TRBJ2-1 | . | TRBV7-2 | TRBD2 | TGTGCCAGCAGCGCCCGGACTAGCGGGACTTTCAATGAGCAGTTCTTC | CASSARTSGTFNEQFF
TRBJ2-2 | . | TRBV28 | . | TGTGCCAGCAGTCCTCATGACACCGGGGAGCTGTTTTTT | CASSPHDTGELFF